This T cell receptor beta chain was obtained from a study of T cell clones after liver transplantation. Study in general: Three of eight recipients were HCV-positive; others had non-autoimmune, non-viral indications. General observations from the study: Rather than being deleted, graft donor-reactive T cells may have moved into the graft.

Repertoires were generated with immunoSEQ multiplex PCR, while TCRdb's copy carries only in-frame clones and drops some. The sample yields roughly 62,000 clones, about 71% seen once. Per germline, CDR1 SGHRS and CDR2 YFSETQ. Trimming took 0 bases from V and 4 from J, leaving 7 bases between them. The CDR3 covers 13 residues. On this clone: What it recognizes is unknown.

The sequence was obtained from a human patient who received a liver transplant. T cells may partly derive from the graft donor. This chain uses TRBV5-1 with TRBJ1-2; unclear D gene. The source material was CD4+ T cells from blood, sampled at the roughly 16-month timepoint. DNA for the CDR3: TGCGCCAGCAGCTTGGCCATGACCTATGGCTACACCTTC. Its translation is CASSLAMTYGYTF.